Listed below are T cell receptor beta chains from one sample, sequenced in a study of CD8 T cells in ankylosing spondylitis. TCRdb redid the calling of the 5' RACE reads with MiXCR, one entry per CDR3 protein. The profile shows under 950,000 distinct CDR3 sequences, around 20% of them singletons. The sequenced material came from blood, either unsorted or a sorted T cell fraction (not recorded which). The receptors were gathered from a male donor with ankylosing spondylitis. CDR3s include the opening cysteine and the closing phenylalanine or tryptophan. The D gene is left open where the match is weak. Expanded clones get a size class; other rows say once, few or many, or leave the size out.

J: TRBJ2-5; size: NA; V: TRBV6-1; D: TRBD2; DNA: TGTGCCAGCAGATGGCGGGGGGCCGGGGAGACCCAGTACTTC; CDR3: CASRWRGAGETQYF
J: TRBJ1-1; size: few; V: TRBV5-1; D: TRBD1; DNA: TGCGCCAGCCAATTAACAGGGGGCACTGAAGCTTTCTTT; CDR3: CASQLTGGTEAFF
J: TRBJ2-3; size: few; V: TRBV7-9; D: TRBD2; DNA: TGTGCCAGTCCTCCGGGTGGGCTAGCGGAAAGCACAGATACGCAGTATTTT; CDR3: CASPPGGLAESTDTQYF
J: TRBJ1-1; size: NA; V: TRBV6-5; D: TRBD1; DNA: TGTGCCAGCAGTTACAAGGGACAGGGGAGTGGGAACACTGAAGCTTTCTTT; CDR3: CASSYKGQGSGNTEAFF
J: TRBJ2-2; size: NA; V: TRBV20-1; D: TRBD2; DNA: TGCAGTGCTGGGGGGGACTCGCAAACCGGGGAGCTGTTTTTT; CDR3: CSAGGDSQTGELFF
J: TRBJ1-2; size: few; V: TRBV12-3/TRBV12-4; D: NA; DNA: TGTGCCAGCAGTTCCCAGGGATTCCTAAACTATGGCTACACCTTC; CDR3: CASSSQGFLNYGYTF
J: TRBJ2-1; size: few; V: TRBV28; D: NA; DNA: TGTGCCAGCACTCAAGGACACGGGGCCAATGAGCAGTTCTTC; CDR3: CASTQGHGANEQFF
J: TRBJ2-1; size: many; V: TRBV3-1; D: TRBD2; DNA: TGTGCCAGCAGCCAAGGAGCGGGGAGCTCCTACAATGAGCAGTTCTTC; CDR3: CASSQGAGSSYNEQFF
J: TRBJ2-1; size: NA; V: TRBV13; D: NA; DNA: TGTGCCAGCAGCTTAGGAGTAGGGGTCGATGAGCAGTTCTTC; CDR3: CASSLGVGVDEQFF
J: TRBJ2-1; size: NA; V: TRBV2; D: TRBD1; DNA: TGTGCCAGCAGTGGACAGGGGGGGGAGCAGTTCTTC; CDR3: CASSGQGGEQFF
J: TRBJ2-2; size: many; V: TRBV20-1; D: NA; DNA: TGCAGTGCTAGAGATCCTCCTAGGGCCGGGGAGCTGTTTTTT; CDR3: CSARDPPRAGELFF
J: TRBJ1-1; size: NA; V: TRBV11-2; D: NA; DNA: TGTGCCAGCAGCTTAGTTTTGATGCGGAACACTGAAGCTTTCTTT; CDR3: CASSLVLMRNTEAFF
J: TRBJ2-7; size: few; V: TRBV4-2; D: TRBD1; DNA: TGTGCCAGCAGCCTTATTACGGGACAGCACTACGAGCAGTACTTC; CDR3: CASSLITGQHYEQYF
J: TRBJ2-7; size: NA; V: TRBV30; D: NA; DNA: TGTGCCTGGAGGGGGGAGGACGAGCAGTACTTC; CDR3: CAWRGEDEQYF
J: TRBJ1-3; size: few; V: TRBV12-3/TRBV12-4; D: NA; DNA: TGTGCCAGCACCCCTGGGGGGGGAGGAAACACCATATATTTT; CDR3: CASTPGGGGNTIYF
J: TRBJ1-1; size: many; V: TRBV20-1; D: TRBD1; DNA: TGCAGTGCTAGAGGGGGGGACAGGTTGAACACTGAAGCTTTCTTT; CDR3: CSARGGDRLNTEAFF
J: TRBJ1-5; size: few; V: TRBV20-1; D: NA; DNA: TGCAGTGCTAGAGACCGGGTTGGTCAATATAGCAATCAGCCCCAGCATTTT; CDR3: CSARDRVGQYSNQPQHF
J: TRBJ2-1; size: NA; V: TRBV27; D: NA; DNA: TGTGCCAGCAGTTTACGCCACAGGGTCCAGCAGTTCTTC; CDR3: CASSLRHRVQQFF
J: TRBJ2-1; size: few; V: TRBV27; D: NA; DNA: TGTGCCAGCAGTTTTAGGGCGGGAAGTCGTTTCAATGAGCAGTTCTTC; CDR3: CASSFRAGSRFNEQFF
J: TRBJ2-6; size: many; V: TRBV12-3/TRBV12-4; D: NA; DNA: TGTGCCAGCAGGCCTCAACAGGCTTTCGTCCTGACTTTC; CDR3: CASRPQQAFVLTF
J: TRBJ2-1; size: few; V: TRBV7-2; D: TRBD2; DNA: TGTGCCAGCAGCTTAGTGGAACTAGCGGGAGTTCCCAATGAGCAGTTCTTC; CDR3: CASSLVELAGVPNEQFF
J: TRBJ1-2; size: NA; V: TRBV29-1; D: NA; DNA: TGCAGCGGGCTGGACAGCTATGGCTACACCTTC; CDR3: CSGLDSYGYTF
J: TRBJ2-3; size: few; V: TRBV15; D: NA; DNA: TGTGCCACCAGCAGAGAGAGGGCCCCAGATACGCAGTATTTT; CDR3: CATSRERAPDTQYF
J: TRBJ2-2; size: NA; V: TRBV12-3/TRBV12-4; D: TRBD2; DNA: TGTGCCAGCAGTTTCGAGCGGGGGGGACTCACCGGGGAGCTGTTTTTT; CDR3: CASSFERGGLTGELFF
J: TRBJ2-7; size: NA; V: TRBV7-2; D: NA; DNA: TGTGCCAGCAGCCCCCCCGCGCTAGCCTACGAGCAGTACTTC; CDR3: CASSPPALAYEQYF
J: TRBJ2-2; size: NA; V: TRBV30; D: TRBD2; DNA: TGTGCCTGGAAAAAGACTAGCGGCGCGAACACCGGGGAGCTGTTTTTT; CDR3: CAWKKTSGANTGELFF
J: TRBJ2-1; size: few; V: TRBV7-2; D: NA; DNA: TGTGCCAGCAGCTTGGCCGCCTATTCGGTAAGCTATTACAATGAGCAGTTCTTC; CDR3: CASSLAAYSVSYYNEQFF
J: TRBJ1-1; size: few; V: TRBV5-6; D: NA; DNA: TGTGCCAGCAGCACCACAGGGTCGGGCACTGAAGCTTTCTTT; CDR3: CASSTTGSGTEAFF
J: TRBJ2-7; size: few; V: TRBV6-5; D: NA; DNA: TGTGCCAGCAGTTACTGTGGGGGCTGGAGGGACTGCGAGCAGTACTTC; CDR3: CASSYCGGWRDCEQYF
J: TRBJ1-2; size: NA; V: TRBV4-3; D: NA; DNA: TGCGCCAGCAGCCAAGATCCGGGGGGCTATGGCTACACCTTC; CDR3: CASSQDPGGYGYTF
J: TRBJ2-5; size: NA; V: TRBV5-1; D: NA; DNA: TGCGCCAGCAGCTTGGTTCGTAGTTGGGAGTATTCGGAGACCCAGTACTTC; CDR3: CASSLVRSWEYSETQYF
J: TRBJ2-3; size: NA; V: TRBV7-8; D: NA; DNA: TGTGCCAGCAGCTTAGTCAGGTCCCCGGACTACCAAGGGGATACGCAGTATTTT; CDR3: CASSLVRSPDYQGDTQYF
J: TRBJ2-7; size: few; V: TRBV15; D: NA; DNA: TGTGCCACCAGCAATTATCTCAGGGAATCCTCCTACGAGCAGTACTTC; CDR3: CATSNYLRESSYEQYF
J: TRBJ2-7; size: few; V: TRBV7-9; D: TRBD1; DNA: TGTGCCAGCAGCTACGGGACAGGGGCCCTCTACGAGCAGTACTTC; CDR3: CASSYGTGALYEQYF
J: TRBJ1-2; size: NA; V: TRBV5-6; D: TRBD1; DNA: TGTGCCAGCAGCGGATACACAGGGGGCCATGGCTACACCTTC; CDR3: CASSGYTGGHGYTF
J: TRBJ2-1; size: few; V: TRBV29-1; D: TRBD2; DNA: TGCAGCGTTGAAGGGGGGACTACCGATGAGCAGTTCTTC; CDR3: CSVEGGTTDEQFF